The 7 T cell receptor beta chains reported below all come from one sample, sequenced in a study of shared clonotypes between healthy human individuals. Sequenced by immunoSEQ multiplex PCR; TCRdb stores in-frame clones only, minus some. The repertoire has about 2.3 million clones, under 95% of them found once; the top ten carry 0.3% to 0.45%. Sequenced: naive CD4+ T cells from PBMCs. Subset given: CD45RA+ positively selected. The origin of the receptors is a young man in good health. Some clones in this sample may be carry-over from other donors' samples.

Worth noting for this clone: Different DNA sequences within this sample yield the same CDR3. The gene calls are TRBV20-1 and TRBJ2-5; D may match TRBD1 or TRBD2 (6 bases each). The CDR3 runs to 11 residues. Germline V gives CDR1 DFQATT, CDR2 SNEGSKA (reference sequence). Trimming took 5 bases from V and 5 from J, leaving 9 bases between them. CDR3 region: CSAQGRETQYF. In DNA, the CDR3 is TGCAGTGCTCAGGGGAGGGAGACCCAGTACTTC.

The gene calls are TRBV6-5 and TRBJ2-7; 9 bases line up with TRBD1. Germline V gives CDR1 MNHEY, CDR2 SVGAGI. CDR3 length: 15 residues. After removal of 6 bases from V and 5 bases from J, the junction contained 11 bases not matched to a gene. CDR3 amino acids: CASRTPGQGSNEQYF. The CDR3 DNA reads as TGTGCCAGCAGAACGCCCGGACAGGGGAGTAACGAGCAGTACTTC.

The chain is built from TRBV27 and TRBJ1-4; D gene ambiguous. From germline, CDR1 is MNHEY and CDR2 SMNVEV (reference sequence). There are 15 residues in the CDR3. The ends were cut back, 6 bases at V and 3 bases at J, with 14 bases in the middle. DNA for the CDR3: TGTGCCAGCAGCCTGGCCCTAGGGCCTAATGAAAAACTGTTTTTT. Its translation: CASSLALGPNEKLFF.

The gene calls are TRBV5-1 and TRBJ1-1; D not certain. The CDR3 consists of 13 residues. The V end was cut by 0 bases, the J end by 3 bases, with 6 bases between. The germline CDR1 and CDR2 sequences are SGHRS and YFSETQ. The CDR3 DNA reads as TGCGCCAGCAGCTTGGACAGATACACTGAAGCTTTCTTT. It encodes CASSLDRYTEAFF.

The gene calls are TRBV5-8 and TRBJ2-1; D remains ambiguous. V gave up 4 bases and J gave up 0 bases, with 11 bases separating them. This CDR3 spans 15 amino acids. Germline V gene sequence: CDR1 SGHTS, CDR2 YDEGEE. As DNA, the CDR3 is TGTGCCAGCAGCCCCCGGGTCAGCTCCTACAATGAGCAGTTCTTC. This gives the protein CASSPRVSSYNEQFF.

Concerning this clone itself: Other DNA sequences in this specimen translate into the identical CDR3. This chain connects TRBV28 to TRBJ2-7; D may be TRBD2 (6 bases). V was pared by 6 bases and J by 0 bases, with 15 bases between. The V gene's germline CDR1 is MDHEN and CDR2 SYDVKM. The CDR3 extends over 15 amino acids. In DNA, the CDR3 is TGTGCCAGCAGCCCCGGCGGGACCCCCTCCTACGAGCAGTACTTC. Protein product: CASSPGGTPSYEQYF.

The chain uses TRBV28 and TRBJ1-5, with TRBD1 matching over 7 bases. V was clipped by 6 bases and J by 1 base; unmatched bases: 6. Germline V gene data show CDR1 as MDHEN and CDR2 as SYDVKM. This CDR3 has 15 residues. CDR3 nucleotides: TGTGCCAGCAGCACCGGGACAGCAAGCAATCAGCCCCAGCATTTT. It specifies CASSTGTASNQPQHF.